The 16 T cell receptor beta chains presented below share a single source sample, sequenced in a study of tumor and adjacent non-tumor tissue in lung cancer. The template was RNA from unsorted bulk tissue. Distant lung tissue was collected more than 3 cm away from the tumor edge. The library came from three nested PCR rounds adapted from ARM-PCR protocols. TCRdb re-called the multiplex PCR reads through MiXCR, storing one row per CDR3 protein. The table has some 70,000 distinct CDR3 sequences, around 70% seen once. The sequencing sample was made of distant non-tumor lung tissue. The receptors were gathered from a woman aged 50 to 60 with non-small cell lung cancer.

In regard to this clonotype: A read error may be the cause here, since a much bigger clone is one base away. This CDR3 is CASRPRDRGPNEQFF. CDR3 sequence (DNA): TGTGCCAGCAGGCCCCGGGACAGGGGGCCCAATGAGCAGTTCTTC. The chain links TRBV5-4 to TRBJ2-1, with TRBD1 identical over 12 bases. Germline V CDR1 and CDR2: SGHNT, YYREEE (reference sequence). The CDR3 is made up of 15 amino acids. The J segment lost 6 bases and the V segment lost 5 bases, leaving 6 bases of the junction unmatched.

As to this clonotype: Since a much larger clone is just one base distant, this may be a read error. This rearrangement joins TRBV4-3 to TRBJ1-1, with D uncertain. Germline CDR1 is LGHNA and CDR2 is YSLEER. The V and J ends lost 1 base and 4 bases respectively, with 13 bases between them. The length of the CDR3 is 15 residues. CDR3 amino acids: CASSQGFLDGTEAFF. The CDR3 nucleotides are TGCGCCAGCAGCCAAGGCTTTCTCGACGGCACTGAAGCTTTCTTT.

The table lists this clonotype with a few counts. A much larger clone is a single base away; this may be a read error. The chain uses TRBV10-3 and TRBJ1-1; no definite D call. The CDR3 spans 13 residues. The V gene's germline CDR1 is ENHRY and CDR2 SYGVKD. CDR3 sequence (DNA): TGTGCCATCTGTGATACGGTGAACACTGAAGCTTTCTTT. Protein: CAICDTVNTEAFF.

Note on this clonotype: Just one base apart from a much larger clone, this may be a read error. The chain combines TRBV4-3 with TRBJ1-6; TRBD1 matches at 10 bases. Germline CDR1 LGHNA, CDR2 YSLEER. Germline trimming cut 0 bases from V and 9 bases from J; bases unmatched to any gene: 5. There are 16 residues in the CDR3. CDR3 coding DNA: TGCGCCAGCAGCCAAGACTCCTGGACAGGGGGTTCACCCCTCCACTTT. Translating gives CASSQDSWTGGSPLHF.

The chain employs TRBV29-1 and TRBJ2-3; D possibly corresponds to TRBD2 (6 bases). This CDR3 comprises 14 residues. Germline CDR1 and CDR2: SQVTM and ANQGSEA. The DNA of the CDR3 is TGCAACGCTCACGGCGGGGCTAGCACAGATACGCAGTATTTT. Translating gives CNAHGGASTDTQYF.

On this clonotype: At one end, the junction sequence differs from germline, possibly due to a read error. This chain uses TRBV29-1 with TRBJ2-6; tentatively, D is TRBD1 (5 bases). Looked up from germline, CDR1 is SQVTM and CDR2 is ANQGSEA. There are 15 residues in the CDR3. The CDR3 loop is CIVVAASSGANVLTF. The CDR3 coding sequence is TGCATCGTTGTTGCAGCGAGCTCTGGGGCCAACGTCCTAACTTTC. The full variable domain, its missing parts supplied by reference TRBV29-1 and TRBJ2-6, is SAVISQKPSRDICQRGTSLTIQCQVDSQVTMMFWYRQQPGQSLTLIATANQGSEATYESGFVIDKFPISRPNLTFSTLTVSNMSPEDSSIYLCIVVAASSGANVLTFGAGSRLTVL.

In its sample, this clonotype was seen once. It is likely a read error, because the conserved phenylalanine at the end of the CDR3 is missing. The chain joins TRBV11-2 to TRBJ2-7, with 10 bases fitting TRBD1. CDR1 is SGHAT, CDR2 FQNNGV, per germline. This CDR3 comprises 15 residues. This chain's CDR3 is CASSYGTGVTYEQYL. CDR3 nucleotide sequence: TGTGCCAGTAGCTACGGGACAGGGGTTACCTACGAACAGTACCTC.

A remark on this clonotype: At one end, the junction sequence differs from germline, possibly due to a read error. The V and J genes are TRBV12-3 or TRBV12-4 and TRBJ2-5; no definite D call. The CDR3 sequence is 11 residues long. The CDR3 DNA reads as TGTGCCAGCAGTTATGAAGAGATCCAGTACTTC. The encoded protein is CASSYEEIQYF.

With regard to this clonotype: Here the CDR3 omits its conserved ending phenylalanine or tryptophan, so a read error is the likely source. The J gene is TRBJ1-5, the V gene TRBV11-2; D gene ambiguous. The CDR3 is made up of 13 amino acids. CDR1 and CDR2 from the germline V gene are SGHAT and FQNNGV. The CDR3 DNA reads TGTGCCAACAGCTTAGATCGGAACCAGCCCCAGCATTTA. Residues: CANSLDRNQPQHL.

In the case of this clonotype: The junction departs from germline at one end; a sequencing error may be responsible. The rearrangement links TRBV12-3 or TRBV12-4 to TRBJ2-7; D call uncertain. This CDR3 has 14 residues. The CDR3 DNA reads TGTACCAGCAATCCTGGCCGAAGCTCCTACGAGCAGTACTTC. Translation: CTSNPGRSSYEQYF.

DNA for the CDR3: TGTGCCAGCAGCCAAGTACTGAACACTCACTACGAGCAGTACGTC. Translating gives CASSQVLNTHYEQYV. The rearrangement uses TRBV4-2 and TRBJ2-7; D gene uncertain. Deletions cut 1 base from V and 3 bases from J, with 13 bases between. The V gene's germline CDR1 is LGHNA and CDR2 YNFKEQ. CDR3 size: 15 residues.

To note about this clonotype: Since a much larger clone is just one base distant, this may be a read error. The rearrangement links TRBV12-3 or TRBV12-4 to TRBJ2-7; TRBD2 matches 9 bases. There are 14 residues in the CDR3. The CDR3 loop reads CASSLTSGAYELYF. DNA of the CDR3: TGTGCCAGCAGTTTGACTAGCGGTGCCTACGAGCTGTACTTC.

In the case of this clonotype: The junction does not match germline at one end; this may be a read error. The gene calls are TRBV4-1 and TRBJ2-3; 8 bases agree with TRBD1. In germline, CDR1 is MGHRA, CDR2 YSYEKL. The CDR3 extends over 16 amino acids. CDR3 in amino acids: CDSNQDGTGWADTQYF. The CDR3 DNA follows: TGCGACAGCAACCAAGACGGGACAGGATGGGCAGATACGCAGTATTTT.

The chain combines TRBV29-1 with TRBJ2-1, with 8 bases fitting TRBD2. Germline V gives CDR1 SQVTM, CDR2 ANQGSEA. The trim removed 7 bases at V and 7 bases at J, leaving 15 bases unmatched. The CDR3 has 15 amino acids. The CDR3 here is CSAPMGREVWNEQFF. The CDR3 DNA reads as TGCAGCGCACCCATGGGGCGGGAGGTTTGGAATGAGCAGTTCTTC.

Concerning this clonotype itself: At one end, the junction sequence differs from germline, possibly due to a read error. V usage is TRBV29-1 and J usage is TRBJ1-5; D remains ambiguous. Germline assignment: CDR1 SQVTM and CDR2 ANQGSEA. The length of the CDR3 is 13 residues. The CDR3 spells CSVGDGDSEPQHF. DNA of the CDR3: TGCAGTGTTGGCGACGGCGATTCGGAGCCCCAGCATTTT.

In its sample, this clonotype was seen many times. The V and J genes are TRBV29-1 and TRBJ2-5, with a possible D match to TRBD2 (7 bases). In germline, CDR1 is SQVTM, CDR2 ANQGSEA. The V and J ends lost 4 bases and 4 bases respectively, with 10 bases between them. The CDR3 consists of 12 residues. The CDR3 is CSVVGGPETQYF. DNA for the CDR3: TGCAGCGTTGTGGGGGGGCCAGAGACCCAGTACTTC.